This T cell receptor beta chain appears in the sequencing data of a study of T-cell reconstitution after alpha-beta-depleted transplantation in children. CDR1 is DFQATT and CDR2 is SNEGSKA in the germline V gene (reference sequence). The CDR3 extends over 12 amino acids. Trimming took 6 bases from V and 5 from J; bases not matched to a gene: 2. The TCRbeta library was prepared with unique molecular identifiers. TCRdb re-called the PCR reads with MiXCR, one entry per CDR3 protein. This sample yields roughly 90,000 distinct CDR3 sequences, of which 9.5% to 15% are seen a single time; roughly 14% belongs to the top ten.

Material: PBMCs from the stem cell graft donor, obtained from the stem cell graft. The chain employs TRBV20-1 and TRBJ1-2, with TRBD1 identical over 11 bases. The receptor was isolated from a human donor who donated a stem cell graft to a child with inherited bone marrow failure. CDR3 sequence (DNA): TGCAGTGCCGGACAGGGGGCGTATGGCTACACCTTC. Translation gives CSAGQGAYGYTF.